These 5 T cell receptor beta chains originate from one sample sequenced in a study of tissue T cells after allogeneic stem cell transplantation. Profiling relied on immunoSEQ multiplex PCR, and the TCRdb table lists in-frame clones only, not all of them. The data contain about 48,000 clones, around 73% of them singletons. Sequenced input: sorted cells pooled from one or two spleens. These receptors originate from a pool of C57BL/6 mice in good health.

With regard to this clone: These gene names are mouse names. The read ends 1 residue early relative to the CDR3; the germline J gene fills the gap. The gene calls are TRBV13-2 and TRBJ2-4; the D gene is possibly TRBD1 (6 bases). V gave up 4 bases and J gave up 6 bases, with 9 bases separating them. CDR1 and CDR2 from the germline V gene are NNHNN and SYGAGS (reference sequence). The CDR3 sequence is 12 residues long. CDR3 DNA, as far as it was read: TGTGCCAGCGGTTCCCAGGGGAACACCTTGTAC. Its protein is CASGSQGNTLY. The full CDR3 sequence reads CASGSQGNTLYF.

On this clone itself: Germline and genes here are mouse. The observed sequence ends 1 residue before the CDR3 terminus, with the missing tail filled in from the germline J gene. The rearrangement joins TRBV29 to TRBJ2-7; maybe TRBD1 (6 bases). V was trimmed by 3 bases and J by 3 bases, leaving 12 bases between them. This CDR3 contains 14 residues. Germline lookup yields CDR1 MSHET and CDR2 SYDVDS. The sequenced part of the CDR3 DNA is TGTGCTAGCAGTTTCCCGGGACAAAACTATGAACAGTAC. Translated, it gives CASSFPGQNYEQY. The complete CDR3 protein is CASSFPGQNYEQYF. Full variable domain (outside the CDR3, taken from reference TRBV29 and TRBJ2-7): DMKVTQMPRYLIKRMGENVLLECGQDMSHETMYWYRQDPGLGLQLIYISYDVDSNSEGDIPKGYRVSRKKREHFSLILDSAKTNQTSVYFCASSFPGQNYEQYFGPGTRLTVL.

A remark on this clone: Genes and germline come from the mouse. The sequence runs out 1 residue before the end of the CDR3; the remainder is reconstructed from the germline J gene. V and J are TRBV4 and TRBJ2-3; maybe TRBD2 (6 bases). This CDR3 comprises 15 residues. Trimming shortened V by 4 bases and J by 0 bases, and 11 bases separated the two germline ends. The germline CDR1 and CDR2 sequences are LGHDT and YNNKQL (reference sequence). Partial CDR3 DNA: TGTGCCAGCAGCTTCTGGGGAGCTAGTGCAGAAACGCTGTAT. The encoded protein is CASSFWGASAETLY. From start to end, the CDR3 is CASSFWGASAETLYF.

To note about this clone: Gene and germline names: mouse. The read gets to within 1 residue of the CDR3 end, and the germline J gene fills in the rest. The rearrangement links TRBV15 to TRBJ1-1; no reliable D call. V was cut by 6 bases and J by 0 bases, with 8 bases left in between. This CDR3 contains 13 residues. CDR1 and CDR2 from the germline V gene are SGHND and FRSKSL. The CDR3: CASRLASNTEVFF. The part of the CDR3 DNA that was read is TGTGCCAGCAGGCTTGCTTCAAACACAGAAGTCTTC.

Notes on this clone: The germline and genes are mouse ones. The sequenced fragment ends 1 residue before the CDR3 boundary, so the rest is inferred from the germline J gene. The V and J genes are TRBV2 and TRBJ1-4; TRBD1 might be the D (6 bases). Trimming removed 4 bases at V and 12 bases at J, with 18 bases between. The CDR3 extends over 14 amino acids. Germline assignment: CDR1 LGHNA and CDR2 YSYQKL. This CDR3 reads CASSPRTASRGLFF. The DNA read from the CDR3 is TGTGCCAGCAGCCCTCGGACAGCCTCGCGGGGATTATTT.